Reported below is one T cell receptor beta chain. This clonotype counts as large (0.1 to 1%). Its antigen is still unknown. One base away there is no much larger clone; base qualities are not given. TCRbeta repertoires were measured from mRNA instead of genomic DNA, an approach that captures expressed receptors. Leukocytes from the buffy coat were collected into Trizol, and RNA was extracted using the Direct-zol RNA MiniPrep Plus kit with no cell sorting. EDTA blood tubes were centrifuged immediately at 4°C to separate plasma, buffy coat and red blood cells. In the germline V gene (reference sequence), CDR1 corresponds to LGHDT and CDR2 to YNNKEL. Deletion took 2 bases off V and 3 bases off J, with a span of 7 bases between the germline ends. Taken from cysteine to phenylalanine, the CDR3 has 13 residues. Just CDR3 DNA is preserved here, 39 bases in frame from base 1. The library came from PCR. The listed sequencing device is Illumina MiSeq. cDNA was made using SMARTScribe reverse transcriptase and a 5' template-switch oligo that added a universal priming site. Each cDNA molecule was tagged by a 12-nucleotide random unique molecular identifier (UMI) carried on the template-switch oligo. During reverse transcription, TCRbeta transcripts were targeted by chain-specific reverse primers. Residual template-switch adapters were removed by uracil DNA glycosylase treatment, and cDNA was purified using a Qiagen MinElute kit. For the first PCR, KAPA HiFi HotStart ReadyMix was used for 20 to 25 cycles, with amplification split across four 50 ul reactions containing step-out primers. Before further amplification, first-round PCR products were gel-purified. Illumina Nextera adapters were attached in a second roughly 8-cycle PCR, after which libraries were purified and pooled. A 50-nucleotide 5' read captured the UMI barcode for each TCRbeta molecule. The original methods were these. Reads were grouped by UMI into consensus reads using the MIGEC toolkit. Final reads were produced by merging forward and reverse consensus reads with PEAR. Identical UMI-sequence pairs shared across libraries were treated as cross-sample contamination and removed by a custom decontamination script. MIGMAP, a wrapper around IgBLAST, was used for V(D)J assignment and CDR3 extraction. TCR clonotypes were defined by identical V gene, J gene and CDR3 amino acid sequence, and CDR1 and CDR2 were left unsequenced. TCRdb reprocessing: public reads trimmed at Q25 with fastp, clones called with MiXCR, in-frame beta chains kept. A single entry per CDR3 protein holds the most common genes and DNA from its merged rows. What appears here as the V and J calls and clone size reflects TCRdb's work, not the paper's. Present in this sample are 3,000 to 4,000 distinct CDR3 sequences, about 51% of which were seen just once. Over 20% of the sample is taken by the ten largest.

The data were taken from a study of robustness of blood B and T cell sequencing (dated by TCRdb to 2017 to 2018). For the study in its entirety: The goal of the study was to find out how much peripheral blood is required to reliably describe the TCRbeta and IgG repertoires of an individual. TCRbeta and IgG repertoires were quantified in each of the approximately eleven independently drawn blood samples. For technical replicates, two replicate TCRbeta cDNA libraries were prepared from one shared RNA pool that came from a single 10 ml draw.

General findings and caveats noted by the study authors: The 1,000 most abundant TCRbeta clonotypes from the pooled draws were found in every single 10 ml sample. Between the technical replicate libraries, roughly 95% of the top 10,000 TCRbeta clonotypes in one library were also present in the other library. Overlap of rare TCRbeta clonotypes did not improve with pooling tubes, implying much larger blood volumes would be needed to capture them. Because EDTA tubes had to be fractionated immediately, the use of EDTA tubes in multi-site collections was limited. Coverage of the top 10,000 TCRbeta clonotypes approached saturation when 3 or 4 tubes (roughly 28-40 ml blood) were combined. Evidence of cross-contamination, likely resulting from batch processing, was observed in one pair of TCRbeta libraries, and the UMI-sequence pairs shared between the two libraries were removed. TCRbeta rarefaction curves did not fully plateau, suggesting under-sequencing or many low-abundance clonotypes.

Sequencing used peripheral blood. The sequence joins TRBV3-1 to TRBJ1-1; the D gene assignment is ambiguous. The source is a human donor in good health. Here is the DNA: TGTGCCAGCAGCCAAAGGGTACACACTGAAGCTTTCTTT. It specifies CASSQRVHTEAFF.